These 8 T cell receptor beta chains were sequenced from one sample in a study of shared clonotypes between healthy human individuals. Sequenced by immunoSEQ multiplex PCR; TCRdb stores in-frame clones only, minus some. The repertoire includes roughly 2,500,000 clones, 93% of them detected once, and about 0.38% sits in the top ten. Input material: naive CD4+ T cells from PBMCs. Noted subset: CD45RA+ positively selected. These receptors were taken from a man aged 18 to 29 in good health. Some clones in this sample may be carry-over from other donors' samples.

In this sample, this clone turned up once. This chain joins TRBV6-1 and TRBJ2-1, with D perhaps TRBD2 (6 bases). Trimming removed 8 bases at V and 0 bases at J, with 11 bases between. The germline gives CDR1 MNHNS, CDR2 SASEGT. The CDR3 extends over 14 amino acids. CDR3 loop: CASEAGYSYNEQFF. In DNA form, the CDR3 reads TGTGCCAGCGAGGCGGGGTACTCCTACAATGAGCAGTTCTTC.

The chain has TRBV18 and TRBJ2-7; D is possibly TRBD1 or TRBD2 (6 bases each). In germline, CDR1 is KGHSH, CDR2 LQKENI. There are 14 residues in the CDR3. V lost 0 bases and J 6 bases, leaving 12 bases between the germline ends. CDR3 in amino acids: CASSPPAGGGEQYF. The CDR3 region has the DNA TGTGCCAGCTCACCACCGGCCGGGGGCGGCGAGCAGTACTTC.

The chain carries TRBV7-3 and TRBJ2-1; 13 nucleotides match TRBD2. CDR3 length: 16 residues. V lost 5 bases, J lost 6 bases, and 7 bases stayed unmatched. Germline CDR1 reads SGHTA; CDR2 reads FQGTGA. The CDR3 DNA follows: TGTGCCAGCAGCCCTGCGACTAGCGGGAGGCTCAATGAGCAGTTCTTC. Amino acids: CASSPATSGRLNEQFF.

This clone was seen a single time. This rearrangement joins TRBV5-1 to TRBJ1-6; D is unresolved. The V end lost 4 bases, the J end lost 8 bases, and 10 bases lay between the germline ends. The germline gives CDR1 SGHRS, CDR2 YFSETQ. CDR3 length equals 13 residues. The CDR3 here is CASSPDGYSPLHF. CDR3 DNA: TGCGCCAGCAGCCCCGACGGGTATTCACCCCTCCACTTT.

On this clone itself: Other DNA variants within this sample encode the same CDR3. The J gene is TRBJ1-5, the V gene TRBV7-2; D unclear. Trimming took 0 bases from V and 2 from J, leaving 5 bases between them. Germline V gene data show CDR1 as SGHTA and CDR2 as FQGNSA. This CDR3 region has 14 residues. CDR3 amino acids: CASSLAGGNQPQHF. The CDR3 coding sequence is TGTGCCAGCAGCTTAGCCGGAGGCAATCAGCCCCAGCATTTT.

V and J are TRBV5-1 and TRBJ2-2; D might be TRBD1 (6 bases). This CDR3 has 17 residues. CDR1 and CDR2 from the germline V gene are SGHRS and YFSETQ. Trimming cost V 0 bases and J 4 bases, with 16 bases left between them. CDR3 amino acids: CASSLEGRGQTTGELFF. Written as DNA, the CDR3 is TGCGCCAGCAGCTTGGAAGGTCGGGGACAAACCACCGGGGAGCTGTTTTTT. Variable domain in full (rest from reference TRBV5-1 and TRBJ2-2): KAGVTQTPRYLIKTRGQQVTLSCSPISGHRSVSWYQQTPGQGLQFLFEYFSETQRNKGNFPGRFSGRQFSNSRSEMNVSTLELGDSALYLCASSLEGRGQTTGELFFGEGSRLTVL.

The J gene is TRBJ2-7, the V gene TRBV6-6; D unclear. Germline CDR1 and CDR2: MNHNY and SVGAGI (reference sequence). Trimming cost V 0 bases and J 3 bases, with 12 bases left between them. This CDR3 spans 15 amino acids. In nucleotides, the CDR3 is TGTGCCAGCAGTTACTCGAGTGCCTACATCTACGAGCAGTACTTC. Residues: CASSYSSAYIYEQYF.

This clone was picked up a small number of times. The chain recombines TRBV2 with TRBJ1-1; D is unresolved. V was pared by 2 bases and J by 5 bases, with 12 bases between. This CDR3 region has 14 residues. Germline CDR1 reads SNHLY; CDR2 reads FYNNEI. The CDR3 nucleotides are TGTGCCAGCAGTGAAAACACCCGAGGGACTGAAGCTTTCTTT. It is translated as CASSENTRGTEAFF.